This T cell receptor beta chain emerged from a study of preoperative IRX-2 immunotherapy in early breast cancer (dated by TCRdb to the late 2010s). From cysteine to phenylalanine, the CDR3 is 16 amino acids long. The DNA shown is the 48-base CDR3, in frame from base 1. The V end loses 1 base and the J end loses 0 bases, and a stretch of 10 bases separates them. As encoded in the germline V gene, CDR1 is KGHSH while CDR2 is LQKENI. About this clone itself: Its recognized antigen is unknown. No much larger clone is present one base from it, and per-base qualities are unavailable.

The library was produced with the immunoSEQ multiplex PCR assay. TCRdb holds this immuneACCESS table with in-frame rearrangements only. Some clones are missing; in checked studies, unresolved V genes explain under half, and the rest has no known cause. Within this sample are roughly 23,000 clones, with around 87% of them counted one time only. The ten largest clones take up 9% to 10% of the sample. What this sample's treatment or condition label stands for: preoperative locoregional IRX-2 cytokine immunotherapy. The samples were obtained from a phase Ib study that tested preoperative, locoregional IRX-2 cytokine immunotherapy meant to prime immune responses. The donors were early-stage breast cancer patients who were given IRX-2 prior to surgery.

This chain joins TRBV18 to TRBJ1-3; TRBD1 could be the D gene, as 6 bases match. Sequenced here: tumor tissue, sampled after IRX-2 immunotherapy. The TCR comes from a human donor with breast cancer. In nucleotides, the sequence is TGTGCCAGCTCACCACAACAGGGTTACTCTGGAAACACCATATATTTT. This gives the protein CASSPQQGYSGNTIYF.